The present entry profiles one T cell receptor (beta chain) with its context. The specificity of this receptor is unknown. No base-level quality is on record; no much larger clone is a single base apart. Using the deep immunoSEQ assay, multiplex PCR amplified TCR CDR3 regions from genomic DNA. Genomic DNA extracted from each cell subset was distributed evenly over all wells of several immunoSEQ 96-well plates, and each plate served as one replicate. For sorted subsets, around 200 ng genomic DNA, equal to tens of thousands of T cell genomes, was loaded into each replicate PCR. Purified libraries were measured with a Qubit 3.0 fluorometer, size-checked on a Bioanalyzer 2100, and measured again with the KAPA Library Quantification kit. Every immunoSEQ 96-well plate was sequenced on a dedicated single-read 150-cycle Illumina NextSeq 550 flow cell. In the original analysis: Because only junctional sequences without quality scores were contained in the immunoSEQ output, filtering matching that applied to full-length reads could not be performed. To assign V/J genes and CDR3, sequences were annotated using PyIR, a Python wrapper for IgBLAST v1.9, with IMGT germline references. Any read was removed if the V/J assignment was weak (E-value above 1e-6), the CDR3 was missing, or the read contained stop codons, out-of-frame junctions, or ambiguous translated residues. V3J clonotypes were defined as sequences sharing an identical inferred V gene, J gene, and CDR3 amino acid sequence. Percentage overlap between repertoires was computed as shared unique clonotypes divided by the size of the smaller repertoire. RTK rarefaction, the Chao1 estimator, and Recon v2.1 estimates of unobserved clonotypes were used to assess repertoire richness. OLGA was used to compute generation probabilities for all TCRbeta clonotypes that the gDNA method yielded from a few donors. Drawn from immuneACCESS, this table holds only the in-frame rearrangements with V and J called that TCRdb kept. Clones are partly lost; checked studies trace under half to an unresolved V gene and leave the rest unexplained. Clonal size and the V and J genes are those of that table, whereas D and trimming came from the DNA. The sample table holds around 2.1 million clones, of which approximately 96% were seen once. The top ten clonotypes cover roughly 0.13% of the sample.

The donors were healthy, HIV-negative adults with no recently reported acute infections or vaccinations. Every donor was a Caucasian adult living in Nashville, Tennessee, USA. CD4+ T cells were enriched through magnetic negative selection, after which naive cells were positively selected on CD45RA and the remaining negative fraction served as the memory subset. Blood was collected by leukapheresis, and PBMCs were isolated by Ficoll-Histopaque density gradient centrifugation and then cryopreserved in liquid nitrogen vapor phase. Analytical flow cytometry was used to check the purity and quantity of every magnetically sorted T cell population. From each sorted fraction, genomic DNA was isolated and quantified by UV absorbance on a Nanodrop 2000c. This sample stems from a study of shared clonotypes between healthy human individuals (TCRdb year 2020). About the full investigation: Two women and three men aged 18 to 49 years were included in the cohort. For each donor, CD4 naive and CD4 memory were each run on three plates, CD8 naive on two plates, and CD8 memory on one plate. To estimate repertoire size and how much clonotypes are shared between individuals, the study performed deep sequencing of blood TCR repertoires from five healthy adults. Libraries were prepared and TCR repertoires were sequenced by different laboratories using diverse techniques, in order to increase sequencing depth and limit assay-specific biases. Between about 0.9 and 8.9 billion PBMCs per donor were obtained by leukapheresis.

The germline V gene (reference sequence) provides CDR1 GTSNPN and CDR2 SVGIG. The CDR3 runs 12 amino acids, cysteine and phenylalanine included. The kept DNA is CDR3 alone, 36 bases in frame from the first base. V is shortened by 4 bases, J by 11 bases, and the region joining them spans 16 bases. Results the study describes overall, beyond this receptor: Based on pairwise subsampling, the degree of clonotype sharing among donors was expected to be affected by sequencing depth. The genetic and exposure-history diversity represented was limited by the small number of donors. Compared with non-shared clonotypes, the clonotypes found in all four sorted-subset donors had higher generation probabilities. Naive subsets generally had larger estimated clonotype richness than memory subsets. Roughly 5.2% of naive CD4, around 3.6% of naive CD8, roughly 2.5% of memory CD4, and around 0.42% of memory CD8 clonotypes were shared across several donors. Sampling was restricted to blood, and TCR repertoires in tissues likely differ from the TCR repertoires found in blood. Rarefaction of sorted-subset datasets indicated incomplete sequencing despite the large sequencing depth.

This TCR was recovered from a man aged 18 to 35 in good health. The chain joins TRBV30 to TRBJ2-3; TRBD1 is perhaps the D gene, given 5 matching bases. The sequenced sample consisted of naive CD4+ T cells sorted from blood. The sample's cell subset or site, from its label and the paper: CD45RA+ positively selected. The CDR3 in this case is CAWNLWQGGQYF. The nucleotide sequence reads TGTGCCTGGAACCTTTGGCAGGGTGGGCAGTATTTT.